This T cell receptor (beta chain) was recovered during a study of cytomegalovirus exposure and HLA in healthy donors (TCRdb year 2017). Background for the entire study: An earlier analysis of 587 of the donors reported 250 to 350 Gb of sequence data and some 110 million unique TCR beta sequences obtained from some 170 million T cells. Approximately 310 gigabases of sequencing data and 70 million to 95 million unique TCR sequences made up an early release that covered 500 to 700 HLA-typed donors. Roughly five DR-DQ haplotypes were handled as single units for association and clustering because linkage in the cohort was strong. High-throughput TCR immunosequencing, statistical association of individual TCRs with disease status, and machine learning were combined to predict cytomegalovirus infection status. To decide whether each TCR beta V gene segment behaved as functional or pseudogenic, an earlier analysis of some 540 of the donors relied on high-throughput TCR beta sequencing. To study patterns of TCR occurrence, a later analysis re-analyzed previously published TCR beta repertoires from 700 or so donors and added high-resolution HLA genotyping. The aim of the study was to test whether cataloging public T cell receptors could identify signatures of past pathogen exposure. All discovery cohort repertoires had been generated using a single sequencing platform. In addition to the first cohort of about 650 subjects, a separate validation cohort of 120 different subjects was used. Among roughly 400 genotyped donors of the cohort, an average of approximately 240,000 unique TCR beta nucleotide sequences were sequenced per donor, around 18% of them non-productive. The study profiled the T cell repertoires of more than 500 subjects by immunosequencing and related them to cytomegalovirus serostatus. Rather than using new phenotypic data, the later analysis identified candidate immune exposures from TCR beta sequences and from how often those sequences occurred across donors. Alongside the repertoire data, information on donor age, sex, ethnicity and CMV serostatus was compiled. HLA typing included class I and class II loci at four-digit resolution. The genetic ancestry cluster associated with self-reported Caucasian donors included approximately 85% of the 398 genotyped donors. The number of typed donors differed by locus: about 620-640 for A, B, C, DRB1 and DQB1; 522 for DQA1; some 610 for DPA1; and around 490 for DPB1. In a later genetic analysis, genome-wide SNP genotypes for about 65% of the roughly 700 donors were used, and that subset was treated as a discovery cohort.

The cohort was made up of 666 healthy bone marrow donors. Cohort members were all nominally healthy when sampled, although unrecorded immune exposures were likely present. The donor was CMV seropositive and belonged to the group of 250 to 350 seropositive cohort members. A peripheral blood sample was provided by each donor, and peripheral blood mononuclear cells were used for TCR beta sequencing. The Qiagen DNeasy Blood Extraction Kit was used to extract genomic DNA from the blood cell samples. On this clone itself: Its antigen is not yet known. There are no base qualities to consult, and no much larger clone falls within one base.

Overall study results and their limits: Specific HLA alleles were associated with over 15,000 TCR beta sequences at a false discovery rate of 0.05 in a later analysis. In both the original and validation cohorts, the classifier was reported to diagnose cytomegalovirus status with high specificity and sensitivity. Sequencing depth was assumed to be roughly uniform across donors in the presence/absence analyses, though that assumption may not hold. A later genetic analysis associated a missense DCLRE1C variant with V-gene and J-gene trimming of TCR beta chains, and an independent cohort replicated the association. In a later genetic analysis, fewer N-insertions in productive TCRs were reported among donors in an Asian-associated ancestry cluster than the roughly 670-donor mean. Immune exposure information for the cohort was limited to CMV serostatus. A later analysis found that most CMV-associated TCR beta chains appeared HLA-restricted, with HLA associations seemingly driven largely by CMV exposure. Approximately 18 rarely observed V segments, including chromosome 9 orphons, were excluded from the earlier analysis of some 590 of the donors because counts were too low. Correlated functional status among segregating V segments might reflect linkage disequilibrium, but an unknown experimental factor could not be ruled out. Across donors, most TCR sequences were observed very rarely, whereas some public TCRs were present in many individuals. In a later analysis, several top co-occurrence clusters were reported to appear linked to parvovirus B19, influenza, CMV and Epstein-Barr virus. Strong co-occurrence of HLA alleles, especially DR and DQ, made assigning TCR associations to individual alleles difficult. This cohort had only TCR beta chains sequenced, and the lack of alpha or paired-chain data limited which features could be detected. Because the 87-base-pair reads could not distinguish some IMGT-functional V segments, including TRBV6-2 and TRBV6-3, those segments were excluded. In a later analysis, TCR association rates were found to vary across HLA loci, with the most associated TCRs seen for DRB1 alleles and the fewest for HLA-C alleles. The authors suggested that the approach could potentially be extended to other disease states and immunological phenotypes. A further reported finding was that TCR beta sequences accurately predicted the HLA-A and HLA-B alleles for most subjects in the first cohort. In an earlier analysis of 587 of the donors, most TCR beta V segments appeared in productive rearrangements about 87% or about 30% of the time, broadly matching IMGT annotations. Compared with equally common non-associated chains, HLA-associated TCR beta chains in a later analysis were more clonally expanded and had lower generation probabilities. The sequencing pipeline was judged likely to have produced a cluster of highly shared sequence variants as a technical artifact. Because HLA typing was unavailable for some donors at each locus, only the typed subset was used in association tests. Three of the identified cytomegalovirus-associated TCR beta chains were confirmed in vitro to be specific for cytomegalovirus antigens. The study gave a list of around 170 TCR beta chains associated with cytomegalovirus.

The library was made by the immunoSEQ multiplex PCR assay. The multiplex PCR relied on a mix of 60 forward primers for TCR Vbeta segments and 13 reverse primers for TCR Jbeta segments. Amplification of the CDR3 region of rearranged TCR beta genes was performed with a multiplex PCR assay on genomic DNA. The amplified TCR beta libraries were sequenced on the Illumina HiSeq System as 87-base-pair reads. From the authors' description of their analysis: A later analysis tallied 75 million to 95 million unique TCR beta chains across the approximately 670 repertoires, and approximately 9.9 million of those chains were shared by two or more donors. Raw reads were error-corrected and collapsed into unique sequences with a nearest-neighbor algorithm that merged closely related sequences to remove PCR and sequencing errors. To assign V, D and J gene segments, CDR3 sequences were aligned to IMGT reference sequences. Each retained sequence needed at least a six-nucleotide match to both a V gene segment and a J gene segment. A rearrangement was called productive if the CDR3 had no stop codons and remained in frame with V and J, and every other rearrangement was called non-productive. CDR3 was defined according to IMGT convention as the region running from the second conserved V-encoded cysteine to the conserved J-encoded phenylalanine. The earlier analysis of about 640 of the donors excluded any sequence lacking an unambiguous match to a single V gene segment. An earlier analysis of 587 of the donors classified V segments as functional when productive rearrangements were above 56.7% and as segregating when the standard deviation between donors was above 5%. A statistical classification framework was built to diagnose cytomegalovirus status from the catalog of TCR beta chain sequences. In a later analysis, V and J genes were assigned by comparing TCR nucleotide sequences against IMGT/GENE-DB human TR gene sequences. A later analysis assigned CDR3 sequences and most-parsimonious VDJ recombination scenarios with the TCRdist pipeline. In a later analysis, every TCR beta chain was defined by the combination of its CDR3 amino acid sequence and its V-gene family, and reads without a unique V-gene family were dropped. In a later analysis, fewer than 650 highly shared, low-generation-probability nucleotide sequences were removed to address suspected cross-contamination and a sequencing artifact. A later analysis calculated a clonal expansion index for each public chain from normalized within-repertoire ranks of inferred template counts. In a later analysis, generation probabilities were computed with a VDJ recombination model fitted to out-of-frame rearrangements, and the resulting probabilities were checked against IGoR. Hypergeometric tests were used in a later analysis to score TCR-TCR, TCR-HLA and TCR-CMV co-occurrence, with a repertoire-size bias correction applied to the TCR pairs. To estimate false discovery rates, a later analysis permuted the HLA or CMV assignments 20 times. In a later analysis, co-occurring TCRs were grouped using DBSCAN, and TCRdist sequence similarity was added for clustering within HLA-allele-positive subsets. Repertoires with fewer than 30,000 or more than 120,000 public chains, plus five repertoires with anomalous nucleotide sharing, were excluded from co-occurrence clustering. As stored in TCRdb, this immuneACCESS dataset retains in-frame rearrangements with V and J assigned. A fraction of the clones does not appear; measured against another copy, unresolved V genes explain less than half of the discrepancy, and the remainder lacks a known reason. V and J calls and clone size are given by that table; D and trimming were obtained from the DNA. This sample gives some 250,000 clones in total; more than 75% of them show up just once. The ten largest make up 5.4% of the sample.

Reading the germline V gene gives CDR1 SGHRS and CDR2 YFSETQ. Taken from cysteine to phenylalanine, the CDR3 has 16 residues. The kept DNA is CDR3 alone, 48 bases in frame from the first base. Relative to germline, V is missing 3 bases and J is missing 4 bases, with 10 bases of the junction outside any gene match. The material sequenced was PBMCs. The V and J genes are TRBV5-1 and TRBJ2-3; TRBD2 lines up with 8 middle nucleotides. The sequence derives from a woman aged 35 to 49 in good health and CMV-seropositive. CDR3 region: CASSWQGSGSADTQYF. The base sequence is TGCGCCAGCAGCTGGCAGGGGAGCGGGAGTGCAGATACGCAGTATTTT.